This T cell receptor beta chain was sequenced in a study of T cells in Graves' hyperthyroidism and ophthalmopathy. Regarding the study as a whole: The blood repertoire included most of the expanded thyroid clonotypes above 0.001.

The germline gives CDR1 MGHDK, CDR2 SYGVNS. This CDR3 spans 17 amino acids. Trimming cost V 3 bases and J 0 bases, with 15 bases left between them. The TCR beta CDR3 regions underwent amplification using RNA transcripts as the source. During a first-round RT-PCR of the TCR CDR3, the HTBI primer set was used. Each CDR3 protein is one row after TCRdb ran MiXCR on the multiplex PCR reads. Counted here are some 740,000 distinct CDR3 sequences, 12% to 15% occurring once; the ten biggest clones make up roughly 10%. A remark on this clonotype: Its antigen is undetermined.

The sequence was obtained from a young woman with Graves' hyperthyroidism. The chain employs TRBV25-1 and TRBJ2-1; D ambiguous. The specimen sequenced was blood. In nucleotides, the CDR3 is TGTGCCAGCAGTGATAATGGGCCGTTAAGCTCCTACAATGAGCAGTTCTTC. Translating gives CASSDNGPLSSYNEQFF.